The following is a T cell receptor beta chain sequence with its context. This sample is part of a study of blood T cell repertoires in COVID-19. As for the study in general: The samples span acute and convalescent COVID-19 from the United States, Italy and Spain.

Per germline, CDR1 MNHEY and CDR2 SVGAGI. V dropped 2 bases and J dropped 7 bases, with 17 bases sitting between them. The CDR3 has 16 residues. Source study methods: Amplifying reference gene primers gave estimates of nucleated cell counts. The repertoire was sequenced with immunoSEQ multiplex PCR; TCRdb's copy has only in-frame clones and lacks some. That table gives V, J and clone size, and the DNA gave D and trimming. The sample consists of about 190,000 clones, around 91% of them appearing once. The V call is TRBV6-5, the J call TRBJ2-2; D possibly corresponds to TRBD1 (5 bases). The sequenced sample was peripheral blood. The receptor was derived from a man aged 45-60 years with acute or convalescent COVID-19. CDR3: CASSYQTALPVGELFF. As DNA, the CDR3 is TGTGCCAGCAGTTACCAGACAGCCCTCCCCGTCGGGGAGCTGTTTTTT.